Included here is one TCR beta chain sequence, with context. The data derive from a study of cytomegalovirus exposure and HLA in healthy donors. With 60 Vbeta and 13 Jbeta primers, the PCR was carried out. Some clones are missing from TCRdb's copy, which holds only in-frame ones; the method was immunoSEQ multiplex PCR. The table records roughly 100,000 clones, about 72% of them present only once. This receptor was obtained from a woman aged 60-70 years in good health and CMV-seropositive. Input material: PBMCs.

CDR3 sequence reads: CASSPSGGYEQYF. DNA of the CDR3: TGTGCCAGCTCTCCAAGTGGCGGATACGAGCAGTACTTC. The V and J genes are TRBV18 and TRBJ2-7, with D uncertain. Germline V gives CDR1 KGHSH, CDR2 LQKENI. Trimming removed 6 bases at V and 4 bases at J, with 13 bases between. The CDR3 totals 13 residues.